This record covers a single T cell receptor (beta chain). No antigen is known for it. The sample holds no much larger clone one base away, and base qualities are not on file. The immunoSEQ kit was used, according to the manufacturer's recommendations, to generate TCR beta libraries from genomic DNA. Library preparation used a first multiplex PCR with proprietary primers, then a second PCR adding unique barcodes, with bead cleanups after each round. Each sample batch included a kit-provided positive control reaction and a negative control reaction. The final libraries were assessed on an Agilent 4200 TapeStation D1000 ScreenTape, pooled by volume, and quantified by qPCR. An Illumina NextSeq500 fitted with a MidOutput 150-cycle cartridge performed the sequencing, running 156 Read1 cycles and 15 Index1 cycles with the kit's custom primers. The pooled library was loaded at approximately 1.1 pM with a roughly 22% PhiX control spike-in. In the original analysis: Vendor-processed data were analyzed in R, with a clonotype defined as all T cells sharing the same CDR3 nucleotide sequence. For clone abundance analyses, frequencies were normalized to the 10,000 most abundant clones in each sample. Before analysis, public T cell clones were removed, and these numbered fewer than six per sample on average. An abundance difference of at least 32-fold between compartments was the criterion for calling clonotypes tumor-enriched or baseline blood-enriched. A beta-binomial differential abundance model was used to identify clonotypes that were expanded or contracted between blood time points. The Baroni-Urbani and Buser coefficient was used to measure tumor-blood repertoire similarity, and groups were compared with two-tailed Wilcoxon tests in R. TCRdb retrieved this table from immuneACCESS and kept in-frame rearrangements only. Not all clones are present; in checked studies, unresolved V genes account for under half, and no reason is known for the remainder. The V and J calls and the clone size are those of that table, but D and trimming were determined from the DNA. Within this sample are under 150,000 clones, with 75% to 85% of them counted one time only. Approximately 2% of the sample rests with the top ten.

The time point label on this specimen signifies: blood 2 weeks post-SBRT. This specimen's treatment or condition label, interpreted: 15 Gy SBRT to primary tumor, nephrectomy 4 weeks later. Serial peripheral blood from radiation-treated patients was sampled at baseline, 2 weeks and 4 weeks after SBRT to track tumor-enriched clonotypes. All patients had renal cell carcinoma with clear cell pathology. Genomic DNA for TCR sequencing was prepared using the QIAamp DNA Blood Mini Kit (Qiagen). The analyses included only samples that passed all quality control checks. The CDR3, from cysteine to phenylalanine, totals 17 residues. Just CDR3 DNA is preserved here, 51 bases in frame from base 1. The junction shows trimming of 0 bases on V and 0 bases on J, plus 15 bases between the germline ends. The sample comes from a study of radiation and T cells in renal cell carcinoma (dated by TCRdb to 2018 to 2021). Background for the entire study: The samples were obtained from a clinical trial, where primary renal cell carcinomas were treated with 15 Gy stereotactic body radiation therapy and then removed by nephrectomy 4 weeks afterward. A total of 50 or so samples underwent TCR beta sequencing, made up of some 26 tumors and about 27 peripheral blood samples. Across all 50 or so samples, 3,800,000 or so unique CDR3 nucleotide sequences encoding some 3,000,000 unique CDR3 amino acid sequences were identified. Broad study findings and their caveats: Blood repertoire dynamics were not followed beyond 4 weeks after treatment. Because pretreatment tumor biopsies were not available, the baseline intratumoral presence of clonotypes could not be determined. Because the trial had a single-armed design, the trial could not examine how radiation dose or scheduling affected the TCR repertoire. In blood, the top tumor clonotypes increased from baseline to 2 weeks after radiation and then shrank by 4 weeks, which suggests a temporary expansion of tumor-resident clones.

The specimen was blood, collected from a patient whose treatment included radiotherapy and nephrectomy. The sequence was collected from a woman aged 55-70 years with renal cell carcinoma. The chain was built from TRBV23-1 and TRBJ2-7; tentative D gene TRBD2, with 6 bases matching. TRBV23-1 is treated as an ORF (open reading frame) with a function not yet certain. The DNA sequence reads TGCGCCAGCAGTCAATCAAGAGGCACGACTAGCTCCTACGAGCAGTACTTC. Its coded protein is CASSQSRGTTSSYEQYF.